The following is a T cell receptor (beta chain) sequence with its context. No antigen is known for it. This sample is drawn from a study of T cells expressing NK-cell markers. Across the whole study: Repertoires of TCR beta were obtained from T cells sorted as CD3+CD56+NKG2C+, CD3+CD56+NKG2C- and CD3+CD56-NKG2C+. Study outcomes and limitations: More than 5 donors carried dominant NKG2C+ clonotypes that made up roughly 1.0-7.5% of their CD8+ T cells.

TCRdb re-called the 5' RACE reads and catalogs CDR3 proteins one per entry, DNA excluded. The sample is made up of 400,000 to 450,000 distinct CDR3 sequences, and the top ten hold 7.3% of it. The germline V gene has CDR1 SGHRS and CDR2 YFSETQ. This CDR3 spans 13 amino acids. This TCR was recovered from a woman aged 18 to 75 in good health. The sequencing sample was made of blood T cells: a sorted CD56 or NKG2C T cell subset, CD4+ or CD8+ T cells, or bulk PBMC T cells (not recorded which). The genes are TRBV5-1 and TRBJ1-1; with no DNA, the TCRdb D assignment of TRBD1 cannot be verified. This chain's CDR3 is CASRGTGNTEALF.